Shown below are 4 T cell receptor beta chains from a single sample sequenced in a study of T cells after yellow fever vaccination. TCRdb analysed the 5' RACE reads with MiXCR anew, one entry per CDR3 protein. The repertoire holds hundreds of thousands of distinct CDR3 sequences, with roughly 20% as singletons. The sequenced sample was PBMCs, obtained before the yellow fever booster vaccination. These receptors all stem from a man between 18 and 29 years old who received the YFV17D yellow fever vaccine.

This clonotype was detected a few times. The V call is TRBV7-9, the J call TRBJ2-1, with D hard to call. Trimming left V 5 bases short and J 4 bases short, with 9 bases between. The CDR3 has 13 residues. Germline V gives CDR1 SEHNR, CDR2 FQNEAQ (reference sequence). The CDR3 here is CASSRPSYNEQFF. The CDR3 bases are TGTGCCAGCAGCCGCCCTTCATACAATGAGCAGTTCTTC. Combining the CDR3 with reference TRBV7-9 and TRBJ2-1 gives the whole variable domain DTGVSQNPRHKITKRGQNVTFRCDPISEHNRLYWYRQTLGQGPEFLTYFQNEAQLEKSRLLSDRFSAERPKGSFSTLEIQRTEQGDSAMYLCASSRPSYNEQFFGPGTRLTVL.

The chain has TRBV28 and TRBJ2-3; tentative D call: TRBD1 (5 bases). There are 14 residues in the CDR3. Trimming removed 10 bases from V and 0 bases from J, with 14 bases in between. Germline V gene data show CDR1 as MDHEN and CDR2 as SYDVKM. CDR3: CATETDTSTDTQYF. The CDR3 nucleotides read TGTGCCACAGAGACAGATACTAGCACAGATACGCAGTATTTT.

The chain employs TRBV4-2 and TRBJ1-5; tentatively, D is TRBD1 (6 bases). Trimming left V 0 bases short and J 6 bases short, with 15 bases between. Germline loops: CDR1 LGHNA, CDR2 YNFKEQ. CDR3 length equals 16 residues. CDR3 in amino acids: CASSQDPTGRGQPQHF. The CDR3 DNA sequence: TGTGCCAGCAGCCAAGATCCCACAGGGCGAGGTCAGCCCCAGCATTTT.

This clonotype was seen a handful of times. The genes are TRBV6-5 and TRBJ2-1; TRBD2 might be the D (5 bases). This CDR3 has 13 amino acids. The germline gives CDR1 MNHEY, CDR2 SVGAGI. Trimming left V 8 bases short and J 9 bases short, with 17 bases between. The CDR3 DNA is TGTGCCAGCGCCCTCGGGGTCGTCGGTGAGCAGTTCTTC. This gives the protein CASALGVVGEQFF.